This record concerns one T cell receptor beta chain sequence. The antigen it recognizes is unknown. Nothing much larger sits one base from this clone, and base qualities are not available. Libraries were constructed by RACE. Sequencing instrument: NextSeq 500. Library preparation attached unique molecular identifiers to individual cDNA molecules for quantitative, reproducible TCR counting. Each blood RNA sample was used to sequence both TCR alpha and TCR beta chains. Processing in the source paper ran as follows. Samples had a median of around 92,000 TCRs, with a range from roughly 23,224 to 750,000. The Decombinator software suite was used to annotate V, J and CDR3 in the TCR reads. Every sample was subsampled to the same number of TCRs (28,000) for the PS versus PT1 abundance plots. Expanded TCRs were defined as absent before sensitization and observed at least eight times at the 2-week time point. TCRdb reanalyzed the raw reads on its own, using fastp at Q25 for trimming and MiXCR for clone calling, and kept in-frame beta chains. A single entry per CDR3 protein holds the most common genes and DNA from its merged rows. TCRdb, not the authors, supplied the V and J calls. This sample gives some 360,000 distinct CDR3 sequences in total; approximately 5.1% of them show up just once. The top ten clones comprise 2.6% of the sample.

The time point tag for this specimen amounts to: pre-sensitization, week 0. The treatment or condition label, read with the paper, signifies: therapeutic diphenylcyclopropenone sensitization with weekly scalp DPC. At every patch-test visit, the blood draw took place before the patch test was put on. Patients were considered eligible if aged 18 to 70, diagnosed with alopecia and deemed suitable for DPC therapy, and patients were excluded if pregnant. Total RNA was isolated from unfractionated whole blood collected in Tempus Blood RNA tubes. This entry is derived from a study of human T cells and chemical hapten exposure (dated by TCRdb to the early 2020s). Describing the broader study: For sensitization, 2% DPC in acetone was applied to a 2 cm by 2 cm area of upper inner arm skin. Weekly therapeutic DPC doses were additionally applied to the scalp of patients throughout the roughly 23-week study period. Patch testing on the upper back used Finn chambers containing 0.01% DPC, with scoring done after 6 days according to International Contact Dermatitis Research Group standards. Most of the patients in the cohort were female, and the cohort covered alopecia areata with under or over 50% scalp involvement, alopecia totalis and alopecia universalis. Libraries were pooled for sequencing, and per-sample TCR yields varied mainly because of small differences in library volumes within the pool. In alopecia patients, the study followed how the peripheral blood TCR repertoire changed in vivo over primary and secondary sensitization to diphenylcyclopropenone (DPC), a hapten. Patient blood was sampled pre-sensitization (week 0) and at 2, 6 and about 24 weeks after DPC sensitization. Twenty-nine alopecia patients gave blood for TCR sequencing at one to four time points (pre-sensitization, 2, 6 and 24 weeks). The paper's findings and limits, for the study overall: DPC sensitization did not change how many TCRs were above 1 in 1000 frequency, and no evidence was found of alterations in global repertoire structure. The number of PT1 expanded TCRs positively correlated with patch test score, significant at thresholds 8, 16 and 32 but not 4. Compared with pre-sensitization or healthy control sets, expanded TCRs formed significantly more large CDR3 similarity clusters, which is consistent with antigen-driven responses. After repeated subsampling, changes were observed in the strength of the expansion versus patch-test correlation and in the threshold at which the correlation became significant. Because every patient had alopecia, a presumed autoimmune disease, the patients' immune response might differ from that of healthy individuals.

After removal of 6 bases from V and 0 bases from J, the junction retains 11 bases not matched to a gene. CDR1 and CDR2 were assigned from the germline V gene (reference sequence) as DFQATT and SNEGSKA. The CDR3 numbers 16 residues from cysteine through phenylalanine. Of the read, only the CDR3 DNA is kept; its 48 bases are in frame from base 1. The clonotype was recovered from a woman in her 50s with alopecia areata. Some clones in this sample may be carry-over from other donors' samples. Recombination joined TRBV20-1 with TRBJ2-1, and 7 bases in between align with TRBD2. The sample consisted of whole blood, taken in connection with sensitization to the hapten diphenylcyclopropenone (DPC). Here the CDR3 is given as CSALARGGSSYNEQFF. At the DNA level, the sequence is TGCAGTGCCCTAGCAAGAGGCGGGAGCTCCTACAATGAGCAGTTCTTC.